The 23 T cell receptor beta chains below were found in one sample sequenced in a study of T cell responses to AZD1222 COVID-19 vaccine. Profiled with immunoSEQ multiplex PCR; TCRdb holds only in-frame clones, not every one. The sample records under 95,000 clones, roughly 90% being singletons. The material sequenced was peripheral blood, taken on day 0 of AZD1222 vaccination. The source is an adult in good health.

This clone was counted once. V gene TRBV6-4 combines with J gene TRBJ1-2; D not certain. The CDR3 length is 11 residues. V dropped 7 bases and J dropped 2 bases, with 5 bases sitting between them. Germline values: CDR1 MRHNA, CDR2 SNTAGT. The CDR3 is CASNKNYGYTF. CDR3 in DNA: TGTGCCAGCAATAAGAACTATGGCTACACCTTC.

This chain links TRBV4-1 with TRBJ2-7; 11 bases align to TRBD2. Germline CDR1 is MGHRA and CDR2 is YSYEKL. With V trimmed by 1 base and J by 1 base, 0 bases remained unmatched. The CDR3 runs 15 residues. DNA for the CDR3: TGCGCCAGCAGCCAAGGACTAGCGGGATCCTACGAGCAGTACTTC. As protein: CASSQGLAGSYEQYF.

V usage is TRBV6-6 and J usage is TRBJ1-3, with a weak D call TRBD1 (5 bases). Germline CDR1 MNHNY, CDR2 SVGAGI (reference sequence). The CDR3 is 15 amino acids. Between the trimmed V and J ends, which lost 8 bases and 4 bases, there was a span of 18 bases. CDR3 DNA sequence: TGTGCCAGCGCTCGACTCGGGGCGGGGGGAAACACCATATATTTT. Encoded protein: CASARLGAGGNTIYF.

This rearrangement joins TRBV5-1 to TRBJ2-7; 8 bases line up with TRBD1. The CDR3 contains 15 residues. The V gene's germline CDR1 is SGHRS and CDR2 YFSETQ. The V and J ends lost 0 bases and 3 bases, in that order; junction bases with no gene match: 5. CDR3 DNA: TGCGCCAGCAGCTTGGCCAGGGACAGGATCTACGAGCAGTACTTC. Translated: CASSLARDRIYEQYF.

This clone was picked up one time. The chain is built from TRBV5-4 and TRBJ1-6; 7 nucleotides align to TRBD1. After removal of 1 base from V and 8 bases from J, the junction contained 6 bases not matched to a gene. The length of the CDR3 is 15 residues. CDR1 and CDR2 (germline): SGHNT, YYREEE (reference sequence). The CDR3 region has the DNA TGTGCCAGCAGCTTGCTAGGGCAGGGGGATTCACCCCTCCACTTT. Translating gives CASSLLGQGDSPLHF. Drawing the rest from reference TRBV5-4 and TRBJ1-6, the complete variable domain is ETGVTQSPTHLIKTRGQQVTLRCSSQSGHNTVSWYQQALGQGPQFIFQYYREEENGRGNFPPRFSGLQFPNYSSELNVNALELDDSALYLCASSLLGQGDSPLHFGNGTRLTVT.

The CDR3 region is CASSFSFEQGSHYGYTF. CDR3 nucleotide sequence: TGTGCCAGCAGCTTTTCATTCGAGCAGGGATCGCACTATGGCTACACCTTC. The chain carries TRBV7-2 and TRBJ1-2, with TRBD1 as a possible D gene (5 bases). The CDR3 sequence is 17 residues long. The germline V gene has CDR1 SGHTA and CDR2 FQGNSA. V lost 3 bases and J 3 bases, leaving 20 bases between the germline ends.

This sequence joins TRBV3-1 (or the pseudogene TRBV3-2) and TRBJ1-4; D is undetermined. V was shortened by 2 bases and J by 0 bases, with 7 bases between the two germline ends. Looked up from germline, CDR1 is LGHDT and CDR2 is YNNKEL (reference sequence). The CDR3 totals 15 residues. The CDR3 here is CASSQMIATNEKLFF. The DNA for the CDR3 is TGTGCCAGCAGCCAAATGATTGCAACTAATGAAAAACTGTTTTTT.

This clone was seen a single time. The rearrangement uses TRBV27 and TRBJ1-3, with a possible D match to TRBD1 (6 bases). Germline V gives CDR1 MNHEY, CDR2 SMNVEV (reference sequence). CDR3 length: 16 amino acids. Between the trimmed V and J ends, which lost 5 bases and 2 bases, there was a span of 16 bases. The CDR3: CASSPPPGAAGNTIYF. In DNA, the CDR3 is TGTGCCAGCAGTCCCCCCCCAGGGGCGGCTGGAAACACCATATATTTT.

The rearrangement links TRBV19 to TRBJ2-1; TRBD2 agrees at 12 bases. The V gene end was trimmed by 6 bases and the J gene end by 9 bases; junction bases not matched to a gene: 18. The CDR3 length is 18 residues. Germline V gives CDR1 LNHDA, CDR2 SQIVND (reference sequence). The CDR3: CASRKREGETSGGPEQFF. For the CDR3, the DNA is TGTGCCAGTAGGAAGAGGGAAGGCGAGACTAGCGGGGGCCCTGAGCAGTTCTTC.

This clone was seen only once. The gene calls are TRBV6-5 and TRBJ2-7, with 10 positions matching TRBD1. The junction had 13 bases not matched to a gene; V was cut back by 7 bases and J by 7 bases. CDR3 size: 15 residues. Germline V gene sequence: CDR1 MNHEY, CDR2 SVGAGI. CDR3 nucleotide sequence: TGTGCCAGCATCCGAGCCCCGGGACAGGGGATGGAGCAGTACTTC. Translating gives CASIRAPGQGMEQYF.

V and J are TRBV5-4 and TRBJ2-7; D perhaps matches TRBD1 (7 bases). The germline gives CDR1 SGHNT, CDR2 YYREEE (reference sequence). The V end was cut by 2 bases, the J end by 3 bases, with 12 bases between. CDR3 size: 14 residues. CDR3: CASSFPGGNYEQYF. The CDR3 DNA reads TGTGCCAGCAGCTTCCCAGGGGGGAACTACGAGCAGTACTTC.

This rearrangement joins TRBV6-5 to TRBJ2-1; no clear D. Per the germline V gene, CDR1 is MNHEY and CDR2 is SVGAGI. The V end lost 7 bases, the J end lost 8 bases, and 15 bases lay between the germline ends. The CDR3 is made up of 13 amino acids. The CDR3 nucleotides are TGTGCCAGCAAAACCCACTCTAGACATGAGCAGTTCTTC. It is translated as CASKTHSRHEQFF.

J is TRBJ2-2 and V is TRBV7-9; D is unclear. V lost 5 bases, J lost 5 bases, and 6 bases lay in between. This CDR3 is 12 amino acids long. Germline V lookup: CDR1 SEHNR, CDR2 FQNEAQ (reference sequence). CDR3 sequence (DNA): TGTGCCAGCAGCCTCACGACCGGGGAGCTGTTTTTT. Encoded protein: CASSLTTGELFF. The variable domain in full, with the rest retrieved from reference TRBV7-9 and TRBJ2-2, is DTGVSQNPRHKITKRGQNVTFRCDPISEHNRLYWYRQTLGQGPEFLTYFQNEAQLEKSRLLSDRFSAERPKGSFSTLEIQRTEQGDSAMYLCASSLTTGELFFGEGSRLTVL.

The V gene is TRBV12-3 or TRBV12-4, the J gene TRBJ1-5; 7 bases fit TRBD1. V was pared by 5 bases and J by 7 bases, with 5 bases of the junction left unmatched. The CDR3 is 13 amino acids. CDR3 amino acids: CASSPGGGQPQHF. CDR3 DNA: TGTGCCAGCAGTCCAGGGGGAGGCCAGCCCCAGCATTTT.

In this sample, this clone turned up a few times. The chain recombines TRBV30 with TRBJ1-1, with a possible D match to TRBD1 (6 bases). Trimming stripped 2 bases from V and 3 bases from J, with 10 bases between. Per germline, CDR1 GTSNPN and CDR2 SVGIG (reference sequence). The CDR3 loop spans 13 amino acids. The CDR3 DNA follows: TGTGCCTGGAGTCGGGGGCAAGACACTGAAGCTTTCTTT. Amino acids: CAWSRGQDTEAFF.

Details on this clone: At one end the junction does not follow the germline gene, possibly because of a read error. The chain joins TRBV7-7 to TRBJ2-1; TRBD2 matches at 9 bases. The CDR3 totals 15 residues. Germline V gene data show CDR1 as SSHAT and CDR2 as FNYEAQ (reference sequence). CDR3 in DNA: TGTGCTAGCAGCTTATATAGCGGGAGTGCCAATGAGCAGTTCTTC. Translation: CASSLYSGSANEQFF.

This rearrangement joins TRBV7-8 to TRBJ2-7; 12 nucleotides align to TRBD1. With V trimmed by 3 bases and J by 3 bases, 3 bases remained unmatched. This CDR3 contains 15 residues. Germline V gene sequence: CDR1 SGHVS, CDR2 FQNEAQ. The CDR3 DNA follows: TGTGCCAGCAGCTTCGGGACAGGGGGCTTCTACGAGCAGTACTTC. Protein: CASSFGTGGFYEQYF. The entire variable domain, with the rest obtained from reference TRBV7-8 and TRBJ2-7, is as follows: GAGVSQSPRYKVAKRGQDVALRCDPISGHVSLFWYQQALGQGPEFLTYFQNEAQLDKSGLPSDRFFAERPEGSVSTLKIQRTQQEDSAVYLCASSFGTGGFYEQYFGPGTRLTVT.

The CDR3: CASRTRVYEQYF. CDR3 nucleotides: TGTGCCAGCAGGACAAGGGTCTACGAGCAGTACTTC. The J gene is TRBJ2-7, the V gene TRBV6-6, with no clear D. The CDR3 extends over 12 amino acids. Germline CDR1 MNHNY, CDR2 SVGAGI (reference sequence). V was shortened by 6 bases and J by 3 bases, with 9 bases between the two germline ends.

About this clone itself: One end of the junction does not line up with germline, which may come from a read error. The chain recombines TRBV7-8 with TRBJ1-5; 9 positions agree with TRBD1. The germline V gene encodes CDR1 SGHVS and CDR2 FQNEAQ. The CDR3 runs 15 residues. The DNA for the CDR3 is TGTGCCAGCAGCTTGGTTACAGGGGGCAACCAGCCCCAGCATTTT. Translating gives CASSLVTGGNQPQHF.

The chain combines TRBV3-1 (or the pseudogene TRBV3-2) with TRBJ2-5; 9 positions agree with TRBD1. This CDR3 region has 14 residues. The V segment lost 0 bases and the J segment 5 bases; nucleotides outside the gene matches: 1. Germline lookup yields CDR1 LGHDT and CDR2 YNNKEL (reference sequence). This chain's CDR3 is CASSQEGQGETQYF. CDR3 sequence (DNA): TGTGCCAGCAGCCAAGAGGGACAGGGTGAGACCCAGTACTTC.

This chain joins TRBV27 and TRBJ1-4; D gene uncertain. V was shortened by 5 bases and J by 2 bases, with 12 bases between the two germline ends. CDR3 length: 15 amino acids. Germline assignment: CDR1 MNHEY and CDR2 SMNVEV (reference sequence). This CDR3 is CASSARPLTNEKLFF. The CDR3 bases are TGTGCCAGCAGTGCCCGACCGTTGACTAATGAAAAACTGTTTTTT.

This sequence joins TRBV11-2 and TRBJ1-4; no firm D call. The CDR3 is 13 amino acids. The V gene lost 3 bases and the J gene lost 4 bases, with 6 bases spanning the gap. Looked up from germline, CDR1 is SGHAT and CDR2 is FQNNGV. In nucleotides, the CDR3 is TGTGCCAGCAGCTTGAGGTTTAATGAAAAACTGTTTTTT. This encodes CASSLRFNEKLFF.

The V and J genes are TRBV5-6 and TRBJ1-3, with 7 bases identical to TRBD1. With 7 bases clipped from V and 4 bases from J, the junction kept 17 bases outside the gene matches. Per the germline V gene, CDR1 is SGHDT and CDR2 is YYEEEE. The CDR3 contains 17 residues. The CDR3 DNA reads TGTGCCAGCCTAGCACGAAGACATGGGACAGAGGGAAACACCATATATTTT. Its protein product is CASLARRHGTEGNTIYF.